This T cell receptor beta chain appears in the sequencing data of a study of CD8 T cells in Susac syndrome. Only one count was recorded for this clonotype. The target antigen is unknown. General study points: The Susac syndrome CD4+ T cell repertoires displayed no clonal expansion.

RNA amounts of roughly 0.45 to 1 ug underwent reverse transcription with random hexamers. immunoSEQ multiplex PCR amplified TCR beta CDR3 across 54 Vbeta, 13 Jbeta. TCRdb processed the immunoSEQ multiplex PCR reads anew with MiXCR; each CDR3 protein has one entry. The sample holds 110,000 to 150,000 distinct CDR3 sequences, roughly 95% seen once. Per the germline V gene, CDR1 is SGHTA and CDR2 is FQGNSA. The V end was cut by 2 bases, the J end by 5 bases, with 13 bases between. The CDR3 spans 14 residues. TEMRA cells underwent FACS enrichment and CD8+ and CD4+ T cells underwent negative isolation. The sample taken for sequencing was CD4+ T cells from PBMCs. The J gene is TRBJ2-7, the V gene TRBV7-2; the D gene is possibly TRBD2 (6 bases). The TCR comes from a human donor with Susac syndrome. This CDR3 is CASSLRAGPHEQYF. In nucleotides, the CDR3 is TGTGCCAGCAGCTTACGTGCGGGGCCTCACGAGCAGTACTTC.